The clone carrying this TCR beta chain was detected only a few times. Its antigen is currently unknown. This sample is drawn from a study of radiation and T cells in renal cell carcinoma. Trimming took off 4 bases at V and 7 bases at J, with 11 bases between the two ends. The CDR3 runs to 12 residues. Germline V gene lookup returns CDR1 SGHNT and CDR2 YYREEE (reference sequence). Sequencing was performed with immunoSEQ multiplex PCR; in TCRdb, only in-frame clones are kept and a portion is missing. Of around 77,000 clones in the sample, roughly 80% were seen once. General study points: Top tumor clonotypes rose in blood 2 weeks post-radiation, then contracted. No pretreatment tumor biopsies were available for baseline clonotypes.

The time point here: blood 4 weeks post-SBRT, at nephrectomy. Treatment meaning: 15 Gy SBRT to primary tumor, nephrectomy 4 weeks later. Nephrectomy followed 15 Gy stereotactic body radiation by 4 weeks. Blood was sampled at baseline, 2 weeks and 4 weeks after SBRT. The sequences come from blood, collected from a patient whose treatment included radiotherapy and nephrectomy. This TCR derives from a woman aged 60-75 years with renal cell carcinoma. This sequence joins TRBV5-4 and TRBJ1-1; no clear D. In nucleotides, the CDR3 is TGTGCCAGCAGCGAAATCAAGGGTGAAGCTTTCTTT. This sequence encodes CASSEIKGEAFF.